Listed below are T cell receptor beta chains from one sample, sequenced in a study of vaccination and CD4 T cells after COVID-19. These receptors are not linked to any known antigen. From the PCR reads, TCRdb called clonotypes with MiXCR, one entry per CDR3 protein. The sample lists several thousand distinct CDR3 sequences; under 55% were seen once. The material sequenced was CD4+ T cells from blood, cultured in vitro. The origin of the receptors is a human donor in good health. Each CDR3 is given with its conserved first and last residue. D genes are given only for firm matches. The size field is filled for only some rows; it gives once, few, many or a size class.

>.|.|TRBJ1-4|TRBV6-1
CASTNFAGEKLFF
TGTGCCAGCACCAACTTTGCCGGCGAAAAACTGTTTTTT
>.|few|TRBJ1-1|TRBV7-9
CASSHGHLNTEAFF
TGTGCCAGCAGCCATGGACACTTGAACACTGAAGCTTTCTTT
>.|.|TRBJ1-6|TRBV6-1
CATKTAGVSSYNSPLHF
TGTGCCACCAAGACCGCGGGGGTTAGCTCCTATAATTCACCCCTCCACTTT
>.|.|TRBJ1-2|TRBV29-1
CSVEPLTGKGYTF
TGCAGCGTTGAGCCCCTTACAGGGAAGGGCTACACCTTC
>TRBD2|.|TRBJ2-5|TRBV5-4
CAGRPGPGGTQCF
TGTGCCGGGAGACCGGGGCCCGGGGGGACCCAGTGCTTC
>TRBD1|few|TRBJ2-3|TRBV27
CASYATGGAHRTDTQYF
TGTGCCAGCTACGCGACAGGGGGCGCTCATCGCACAGATACGCAGTATTTT
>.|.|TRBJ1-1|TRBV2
CASSNGGGTEAFF
TGTGCCAGCAGCAACGGCGGGGGAACTGAAGCTTTCTTT
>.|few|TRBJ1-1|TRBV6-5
CASSYGREAFF
TGTGCCAGCAGTTACGGGAGGGAAGCTTTCTTT
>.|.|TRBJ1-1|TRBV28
CASNGGAVTEAFF
TGTGCCAGCAATGGGGGCGCGGTCACTGAAGCTTTCTTT
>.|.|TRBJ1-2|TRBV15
CATSSFDTSYTF
TGTGCCACCAGCAGCTTCGACACGAGCTACACCTTC
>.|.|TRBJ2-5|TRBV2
CASSAWGETQYF
TGTGCCAGCAGTGCATGGGGGGAGACCCAGTACTTC
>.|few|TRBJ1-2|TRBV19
CASSIPGLSYTF
TGTGCCAGTAGTATCCCAGGGTTGAGCTACACCTTC
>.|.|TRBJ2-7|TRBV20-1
CSALATAYEQYF
TGCAGTGCGCTAGCGACAGCCTACGAGCAGTACTTC
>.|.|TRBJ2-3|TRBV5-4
CASSWDLGTGEGDTQYF
TGTGCCAGCAGCTGGGATCTGGGGACGGGAGAAGGAGATACGCAGTATTTT
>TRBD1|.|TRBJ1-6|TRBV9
CASSVRGLDSPLHF
TGTGCCAGCAGCGTTAGGGGGCTTGATTCACCCCTCCACTTT
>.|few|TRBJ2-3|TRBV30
CAWSRPVVIDTQYF
TGTGCCTGGAGTAGGCCAGTTGTTATAGATACGCAGTATTTT
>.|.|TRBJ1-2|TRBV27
CASSLSATGLYGYTF
TGTGCCAGCAGTTTATCGGCCACAGGGCTCTATGGCTACACCTTC
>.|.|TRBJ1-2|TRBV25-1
CASTEHPSYGYTF
TGTGCCAGCACCGAACATCCCAGTTATGGCTACACCTTC
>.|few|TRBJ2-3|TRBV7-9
CASSRGDTGGTDTQYF
TGTGCCAGCAGCCGAGGGGACACCGGGGGCACAGATACGCAGTATTTT
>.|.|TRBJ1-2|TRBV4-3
CASSQDLAKANGYTF
TGCGCCAGCAGCCAAGATTTGGCGAAGGCCAATGGCTACACCTTC
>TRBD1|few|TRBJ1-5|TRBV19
CASSNWDRAEVEQPQHF
TGTGCCAGTAGTAACTGGGACAGGGCGGAGGTTGAGCAGCCCCAGCATTTT
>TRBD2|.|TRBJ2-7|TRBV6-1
CASNLAASYEQYF
TGTGCCAGCAACCTAGCGGCGTCCTACGAGCAGTACTTC
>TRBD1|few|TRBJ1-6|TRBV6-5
CASSFRDRGDSPLHF
TGTGCCAGCAGTTTCCGGGACAGGGGGGACTCACCCCTCCACTTT
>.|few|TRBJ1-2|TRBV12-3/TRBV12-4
CASSLLGNYGYTF
TGTGCCAGCAGTTTGTTAGGGAACTATGGCTACACCTTC
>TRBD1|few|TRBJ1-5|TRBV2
CASRGLGGQQPQHF
TGTGCCAGCAGGGGCCTAGGGGGCCAGCAGCCCCAGCATTTT
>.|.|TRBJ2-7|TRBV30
CAWSVFRDEQYF
TGTGCCTGGAGTGTATTCCGGGACGAGCAGTACTTC
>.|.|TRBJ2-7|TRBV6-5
CASSSPRGSSYEQYF
TGTGCCAGCAGTTCCCCTCGGGGGAGCTCCTACGAGCAGTACTTC
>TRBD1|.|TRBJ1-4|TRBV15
CATSRDPPGGEKLFF
TGTGCCACCAGCAGAGATCCCCCAGGGGGTGAAAAACTGTTTTTT
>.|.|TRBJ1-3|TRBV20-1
CSASRGGPGNTIYF
TGCAGTGCTAGTCGGGGGGGGCCTGGAAACACCATATATTTT
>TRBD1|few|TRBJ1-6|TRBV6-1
CASSDQGEVSPLHF
TGTGCCAGCAGTGATCAGGGGGAAGTTTCACCCCTCCACTTT
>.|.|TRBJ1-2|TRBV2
CASSEAVGGFDYGYTF
TGTGCCAGCAGTGAAGCGGTGGGGGGATTCGACTATGGCTACACCTTC